These 19 T cell receptor beta chains were sequenced from one sample in a study of blood T cells in healthy people across ages. The second PCR ran about 7 to 12 cycles with a sample-barcoded 5' primer and J-beta primers. TCRdb re-analysed the 5' RACE reads in MiXCR, keeping a single row per CDR3 protein. The sample contains about a million distinct CDR3 sequences, less than 45% of which appear only once. Sequenced sample: blood. The receptors stem from a man between 18 and 29 years old in good health.

This chain links TRBV7-2 with TRBJ1-4; D gene ambiguous. The CDR3 has 16 residues. The germline V gene encodes CDR1 SGHTA and CDR2 FQGNSA. Trimming removed 4 bases from V and 3 bases from J, with 15 bases in between. CDR3 DNA: TGTGCCAGCAGCTCAGGAGGGTCGATAGCTAATGAAAAACTGTTTTTT. Its translation: CASSSGGSIANEKLFF.

Concerning this clonotype: At one of its ends the junction is not consistent with the germline gene, which may arise from a read error. The V gene is TRBV7-9, the J gene TRBJ1-2, with D perhaps matching TRBD1 (5 bases). The germline V gene has CDR1 SEHNR and CDR2 FQNEAQ (reference sequence). The CDR3 length is 15 residues. The CDR3 nucleotides read TGTGCCCGCAGCGGGGCCGGGGTTGGGTCCTATGGCTACACCTTC. Translating it yields CARSGAGVGSYGYTF.

This clonotype was recorded many times. CDR3 coding DNA: TGTGCCAGCAGGGATAGCAATCAGCCCCAGCATTTT. Translation: CASRDSNQPQHF. V is TRBV11-2 and J is TRBJ1-5; D gene unclear. CDR3 length equals 12 residues. V was trimmed by 6 bases and J by 0 bases, leaving 3 bases between them. The germline gives CDR1 SGHAT, CDR2 FQNNGV.

This chain links TRBV20-1 with TRBJ2-2; possibly TRBD2 for D (5 bases). CDR1 DFQATT and CDR2 SNEGSKA come from the germline V gene (reference sequence). Between the trimmed V and J ends, which lost 3 bases and 3 bases, there was a span of 11 bases. The CDR3 runs 14 residues. CDR3 nucleotide sequence: TGCAGTGCTAGTCTCTCCGGGGACACCGGGGAGCTGTTTTTT. Its translation is CSASLSGDTGELFF.

This clonotype was counted a few times. The chain links TRBV6-5 to TRBJ2-7; 9 positions agree with TRBD1. Germline assignment: CDR1 MNHEY and CDR2 SVGAGI. This CDR3 region has 14 residues. The V and J ends lost 8 bases and 6 bases, in that order; junction bases with no gene match: 11. Written as DNA, the CDR3 is TGTGCCAGCCGCGTTGGGACAGGGTATCTCGAGCAGTACTTC. As protein: CASRVGTGYLEQYF.

With regard to this clonotype: Germline and junction disagree at one end, which may indicate a read error. The V gene is TRBV5-6, the J gene TRBJ1-5, with 8 bases lining up with TRBD1. Germline V CDR1 and CDR2: SGHDT, YYEEEE. CDR3 size: 15 residues. CDR3 in DNA: TGTGCCAGCAGCTTCGCTCAGGGGGCCAATCGGCCCCAGCATTTT. Translated: CASSFAQGANRPQHF.

The chain employs TRBV12-3 or TRBV12-4 and TRBJ2-7; possibly TRBD2 for D (6 bases). This CDR3 is built from 11 residues. Trimming stripped 8 bases from V and 3 bases from J, with 8 bases between. For the CDR3, the DNA is TGTGCCAGCCTGGGGGGCTACGAGCAGTACTTC. It codes for CASLGGYEQYF.

The rearrangement joins TRBV20-1 to TRBJ2-7; 12 bases align to TRBD2. There are 15 residues in the CDR3. Per germline, CDR1 DFQATT and CDR2 SNEGSKA (reference sequence). With 3 bases clipped from V and 0 bases from J, the junction kept 3 bases outside the gene matches. Here the CDR3 reads CSASGGLAGSYEQYF. The CDR3 bases are TGCAGTGCTAGTGGGGGACTAGCGGGCTCCTACGAGCAGTACTTC.

Ten or more counts support this clonotype. CDR3 residues: CASSPGTANNEQFF. CDR3 nucleotide sequence: TGCGCCAGCAGCCCCGGGACAGCAAACAATGAGCAGTTCTTC. The genes are TRBV5-1 and TRBJ2-1; 7 nucleotides match TRBD1. Germline V lookup: CDR1 SGHRS, CDR2 YFSETQ. The CDR3 has 14 residues. Trimming cost V 4 bases and J 5 bases; bases outside gene matches: 6.

In this sample, this clonotype turned up a few times. J is TRBJ2-1 and V is TRBV7-6; possibly TRBD2 for D (6 bases). V was pared by 1 base and J by 6 bases, with 16 bases between. The CDR3 contains 16 residues. Germline CDR1 and CDR2: SGHVS and FNYEAQ. For the CDR3, the DNA is TGTGCCAGCAGCTTAGGGGACGGGACTCCATCCAATGAGCAGTTCTTC. Its protein is CASSLGDGTPSNEQFF.

J is TRBJ1-5 and V is TRBV5-8; D remains unclear. This CDR3 comprises 15 residues. Trimming removed 4 bases from V and 3 bases from J, with 14 bases in between. In germline, CDR1 is SGHTS, CDR2 YDEGEE. CDR3 coding DNA: TGTGCCAGCAGCCCCCAGGAATGGAACAATCAGCCCCAGCATTTT. Protein sequence: CASSPQEWNNQPQHF.

In this sample, this clonotype turned up a few times. The chain employs TRBV20-1 and TRBJ2-1, with TRBD1 matching 11 bases. This CDR3 is built from 15 residues. Germline V CDR1 and CDR2: DFQATT, SNEGSKA (reference sequence). V lost 2 bases, J lost 7 bases, and 7 bases stayed unmatched. DNA of the CDR3: TGCAGTGCTAGACTGGGACAGGGGGTAGAGAATGAGCAGTTCTTC. Protein sequence: CSARLGQGVENEQFF.

In the case of this clonotype: At one end, the junction sequence differs from germline, possibly due to a read error. J is TRBJ2-1 and V is TRBV15; the match to TRBD1 covers 7 bases. The CDR3 is made up of 13 amino acids. Germline V gene data show CDR1 as LNHNV and CDR2 as YYDKDF (reference sequence). The DNA for the CDR3 is TGTGCCACCAGCAGAGCCGACAGGGATGAGCGGTTCTTC. Its translation: CATSRADRDERFF. The entire variable domain, with the rest obtained from reference TRBV15 and TRBJ2-1, is as follows: DAMVIQNPRYQVTQFGKPVTLSCSQTLNHNVMYWYQQKSSQAPKLLFHYYDKDFNNEADTPDNFQSRRPNTSFCFLDIRSPGLGDTAMYLCATSRADRDERFFGPGTRLTVL.

The V and J genes are TRBV28 and TRBJ1-2; D ambiguous. Germline loops: CDR1 MDHEN, CDR2 SYDVKM. Trimming removed 0 bases at V and 6 bases at J, with 5 bases between. This CDR3 contains 12 residues. CDR3: CASSLWTNGYTF. DNA of the CDR3: TGTGCCAGCAGTTTATGGACAAATGGCTACACCTTC.

This chain links TRBV25-1 with TRBJ2-3; a weak D match, TRBD2 (5 bases). CDR1 is MGHDK, CDR2 SYGVNS, per germline. The CDR3 covers 14 residues. The ends were cut back, 6 bases at V and 1 base at J, with 11 bases in the middle. This CDR3 is CASRADTRTDTQYF. The CDR3 coding sequence is TGTGCCAGCAGAGCGGATACTCGCACAGATACGCAGTATTTT. Variable domain in full (rest from reference TRBV25-1 and TRBJ2-3): EADIYQTPRYLVIGTGKKITLECSQTMGHDKMYWYQQDPGMELHLIHYSYGVNSTEKGDLSSESTVSRIRTEHFPLTLESARPSHTSQYLCASRADTRTDTQYFGPGTRLTVL.

The V call is TRBV12-3 or TRBV12-4, the J call TRBJ2-1; TRBD1 might be the D (6 bases). V was pared by 8 bases and J by 13 bases, with 24 bases between. The CDR3 loop spans 14 amino acids. The CDR3 region has the DNA TGTGCCAGCGGCATATCCGGGTCAGGGGAGACCCAGTTCTTC. Protein sequence: CASGISGSGETQFF.

There are a few counts of this clonotype. The gene calls are TRBV2 and TRBJ2-1, with D possibly matching TRBD1 (5 bases). V shed 3 bases and J shed 2 bases, with 5 bases lying between them. The CDR3 has 13 amino acids. The germline CDR1 and CDR2 sequences are SNHLY and FYNNEI. The chain's CDR3 is CASSEDTYNEQFF. CDR3 bases: TGTGCCAGCAGTGAGGACACCTACAATGAGCAGTTCTTC. Variable domain in full (rest from reference TRBV2 and TRBJ2-1): EPEVTQTPSHQVTQMGQEVILRCVPISNHLYFYWYRQILGQKVEFLVSFYNNEISEKSEIFDDQFSVERPDGSNFTLKIRSTKLEDSAMYFCASSEDTYNEQFFGPGTRLTVL.

This clonotype was counted only a few times. The genes are TRBV5-5 and TRBJ1-5; tentative D call: TRBD1 (5 bases). With 0 bases removed from V and 2 bases from J, the gap between germline ends came to 12 bases. The CDR3 covers 16 residues. Germline V lookup: CDR1 SGHKS, CDR2 YYEKEE (reference sequence). The CDR3 DNA reads TGTGCCAGCAGCTTGGCCTGGGGGGTACGCAATCAGCCCCAGCATTTT. This translates into CASSLAWGVRNQPQHF.

This chain uses TRBV5-1 with TRBJ1-4; 7 bases are shared with TRBD1. Unmatched junction bases numbered 13, after V lost 0 bases and J lost 8 bases. The germline V gene encodes CDR1 SGHRS and CDR2 YFSETQ. The CDR3 extends over 17 amino acids. This chain's CDR3 is CASSLGQGVRMEEKLFF. The CDR3 DNA is TGCGCCAGCAGCTTGGGACAGGGAGTAAGAATGGAAGAAAAACTGTTTTTT.